This TCR beta chain was identified in a study of CXCR3-negative and CXCR3-positive naive CD8 T cells. The study, taken as a whole, reports: Compared with CXCR3-negative naive cells, CXCR3-positive naive cells showed more hydrophobic TRB CDR3s.

Note on this clonotype: No antigen is known for it.

Germline V gene sequence: CDR1 MDHEN, CDR2 SYDVKM. The CDR3 contains 14 residues. The libraries of TRB cDNA were prepared using 5' RACE with UMI labels. Reprocessing the 5' RACE reads, TCRdb reports a single entry for every CDR3 protein and omits DNA. Found here are around 88,000 distinct CDR3 sequences; the top ten clones hold nearly 0.85%. The gene calls are TRBV28 and TRBJ2-3; TCRdb calls TRBD1, which cannot be checked without DNA. The specimen was naive CXCR3+ CD8+ T cells from blood. The sample's subset: CD45RO-CCR7+CD27+CD95- naive CD8+ T cells expressing CXCR3 (TNR3+). The receptor was isolated from a human donor in good health. Some clones in this sample may be carry-over from other donors' samples. CDR3 loop: CASSLTGVGDTQYF.